This T cell receptor beta chain was retrieved from a study of PD-L1 blockade in urothelial cancer (dated by TCRdb to about 2017). About the investigation overall: Every patient began therapy around 2014 and was given atezolizumab 1,200 mg intravenously every 3 weeks. Progression-free survival longer than 6 months counted as durable clinical benefit, and TCR features were additionally tested against both progression-free and overall survival. In the same patients, whole exome sequencing and RNA sequencing of pretreatment tumors were performed in addition to TCR sequencing. Blood samples gave median yields of about 150,000 T cells and around 88,000 unique TCRs, along with a median clonality of roughly 0.08. Blood samples were analyzed at two time points: 3 weeks after treatment start (second dose) and 6 weeks after treatment start. The study was an exploratory multi-omic analysis of somatic, immune and clinical correlates of response to PD-L1 blockade with atezolizumab in urothelial cancer. Pretreatment tumor samples, along with matched peripheral blood serially collected before and after atezolizumab treatment, were subjected to TCR sequencing. Patients had an ECOG performance status of 0 or 1 and had received between 0 and 3 prior chemotherapy regimens. Nine patients reached durable clinical benefit, while 15 to 25 patients did not. About 90% of the 29 patients were males with bladder-origin urothelial cancer, and about 65% of the 29 reported a prior smoking history. Some 30 patients had pretreatment blood TCR-seq, around 24 had at least one posttreatment blood collection, and around 24 had tumor TCR-seq.

Notes on this clone: It lacks a known antigen. The input lacks base qualities; no much larger clone sits a single base away.

Synthetic TCR analog templates were spiked into each PCR to estimate absolute template abundance from read counts. The immunoSEQ assay was used to amplify TCRbeta CDR3 regions from genomic DNA with bias-controlled V and J gene primers. Sequencing of rearranged TCRbeta segments was done at approximately 20X coverage. The original pipeline was this. Clustering was used to correct sequencing errors, and CDR3s were annotated against IMGT so that V, D and J genes could be assigned. Out-of-frame and stop-codon sequences were excluded, and only productive TCRbeta rearrangements were used in downstream analyses. To compute clonality, Shannon entropy was normalized by the log of the number of unique productive sequences and then subtracted from one. Clones differing between time points or between blood and tumor were identified by Fisher's exact test with Benjamini-Hochberg correction at adjusted p below 0.01. TCRdb's version of the immuneACCESS table is confined to in-frame rearrangements and falls short of the full clone set. An unresolved V gene accounts for under half of the shortfall where checked; the remainder is of unknown origin. V, J and clone size derive from that table, while D and trimming were established from the DNA sequence. For this sample the table gives more than 80,000 clones, of which 82% were detected only once. 9.5% of the sample goes to the ten largest clones.

Overall results and qualifications from the work: Because the sample size was small (n ≈ 27) and many exploratory analyses were performed, the results are intended to be hypothesis-generating. A pretreatment peripheral blood TCR clonality below the median was linked to improved progression-free and overall survival. Greater expansion of tumor-associated TCR clones in peripheral blood 3 weeks after the start of treatment was observed in patients with durable benefit (n of about 21, p = 0.022).

A cohort of approximately 31 patients with locally advanced or metastatic urothelial carcinoma, treated at Memorial Sloan Kettering on a trial protocol, was included. Peripheral blood mononuclear cells were collected from each patient pretreatment and during treatment, giving between 1 and 8 total time points per patient. The Qiagen DNeasy Blood extraction kit was used to purify genomic DNA from total PBMCs and tumor samples. PBMCs were collected pretreatment and during treatment, and were isolated and stored as previously described. This clonotype was obtained from a man aged 65 to 79 with urothelial cancer. The sample consisted of PBMCs, taken around atezolizumab (anti-PD-L1) treatment.

The CDR3 in this case is CASSLNGGSYEQYF. The nucleotides read TGTGCCAGCAGCTTAAACGGGGGTTCCTACGAGCAGTACTTC. The V gene is TRBV11-3 and the J gene is TRBJ2-7; the D gene is perhaps TRBD2, from 6 matching bases. As encoded in the germline V gene, CDR1 is SGHNT while CDR2 is YENEEA. Spanning cysteine to phenylalanine, the CDR3 consists of 14 amino acids. The only DNA kept is the CDR3, 42 bases in frame from the first base. V gives up 2 bases and J gives up 1 base, and the segment between their germline ends measures 9 bases.